The clone carrying this T cell receptor (beta chain) showed up just a few times. Described time point: patch test 1, 2 weeks after DPC sensitization. Noted treatment: therapeutic diphenylcyclopropenone sensitization with weekly scalp DPC. V lost 0 bases, J lost 6 bases, and 2 bases stayed unmatched. The CDR3 covers 15 residues. Germline CDR1 is LGHDT and CDR2 is YNNKEL (reference sequence). This sample stems from a study of human T cells and chemical hapten exposure. Authors' processing steps: Samples had a median of about 95,000 TCRs, ranging roughly 20,000 to 690,600. TCRdb redid the calling of the RACE reads with MiXCR, one entry per CDR3 protein. TCRdb's processing, not the authors', yielded these V and J calls. The data contain around 300,000 distinct CDR3 sequences, around 7% of them seen just once; the ten biggest clones take up about 8%.

This receptor was identified in a woman aged 18-30 years with alopecia areata. Some clones in this sample may be carry-over from other donors' samples. This sequence joins TRBV3-1 and TRBJ1-6, with TRBD1 identical over 7 bases. This sample comprised whole blood, obtained in connection with sensitization to the hapten diphenylcyclopropenone (DPC). As DNA, the CDR3 is TGTGCCAGCAGCCAAGATTGGGACAGTAATTCACCCCTCCACTTT. This gives the protein CASSQDWDSNSPLHF.